These T cell receptor beta chains were read from a single sample in a study of pediatric ulcerative colitis. The repertoire was sequenced with immunoSEQ multiplex PCR; TCRdb's copy has only in-frame clones and lacks some. The data contain roughly 64,000 clones, around 85% of them seen just once; the ten biggest clones take up approximately 3.5%. Sequencing was done on a sample of blood. All receptors derive from a boy aged 5-17 years with severe ulcerative colitis. Each CDR3 is given with its conserved first and last residue. Fields, in order: clone size, D gene, J gene, V gene, CDR3 DNA, CDR3 protein. D genes are given only for firm matches. Only some rows state a clone size, as once, few, many or a class for expanded clones.

NA TRBD2 TRBJ2-7 TRBV27 TGTGCCAGCAGTCCGACTAGCGGGCGATCCTACGAGCAGTACTTC CASSPTSGRSYEQYF
NA NA TRBJ2-7 TRBV5-1 TGCGCCAGCAGCTTTGAGGGGTCGGCGATCTACGAGCAGTACTTC CASSFEGSAIYEQYF
NA TRBD1 TRBJ1-5 TRBV6-1 TGTGCCAGCAGTGAAGCTGGGACAGGCCATCAGCCCCAGCATTTT CASSEAGTGHQPQHF
NA TRBD1 TRBJ2-7 TRBV30 TGTGCCTGGAGTTCGATGACAGGGGCCTACGAGCAGTACTTC CAWSSMTGAYEQYF
NA NA TRBJ2-4 TRBV19 TGTGCCAGTAGTATAGACCCTGGAAACATTCAGTACTTC CASSIDPGNIQYF
NA TRBD2 TRBJ2-7 TRBV15 TGTGCCACCAGCAGAGAAGAAGGCGGGAGCTACGAGCAGTACTTC CATSREEGGSYEQYF
NA NA TRBJ2-1 TRBV25-1 TGTGCCAGCAGTGAAGAGGAGAAAGACAATGAGCAGTTCTTC CASSEEEKDNEQFF
NA NA TRBJ2-3 TRBV9 TGTGCCAGCAGGCGGATTAGCACAGATACGCAGTATTTT CASRRISTDTQYF
NA TRBD1 TRBJ2-7 TRBV7-3 TGTGCCAGCAGCCCTCGACAGGGGGCATTCTACGAGCAGTACTTC CASSPRQGAFYEQYF
NA TRBD2 TRBJ2-7 TRBV11-2 TGTGCCAGCAGCCCCCCACTAGCGGCCTACGAGCAGTACTTC CASSPPLAAYEQYF
NA TRBD1 TRBJ2-3 TRBV10-3 TGTGCCATCAGGGACAGGTTTCAAGGGGCAGATACGCAGTATTTT CAIRDRFQGADTQYF
few TRBD2 TRBJ2-7 TRBV19 TGTGCCAGTAGTAGCACGGGACTAGCGGGAGGCTCTCCCGAGCAGTACTTC CASSSTGLAGGSPEQYF
NA NA TRBJ1-1 TRBV6-5 TGTGCCAGCAGCGGGGTCGGGACCGAAGCTTTCTTT CASSGVGTEAFF